Sequencing of this TCR beta chain was carried out in a study of glioma-infiltrating T cells after dendritic cell vaccination (dated by TCRdb to the mid-2010s). Background for the entire study: The cohort included some 15 glioblastoma patients drawn from Phase I and II dendritic cell vaccination trials, of whom 9 were newly diagnosed and 6 had recurrent disease. TCR sequencing metrics, including TIL content and tumor-blood repertoire overlap, were correlated with survival after dendritic cell vaccination. Tumor-infiltrating lymphocyte content was quantified and tumor and blood repertoires were compared in dendritic cell-vaccinated glioblastoma patients by deep sequencing of TCR beta CDR3 regions. The vaccine was prepared from monocyte-derived dendritic cells that were cultured for 6 to 7 days with IL-4 and GM-CSF and then pulsed overnight with autologous tumor lysate. Each patient got three intradermal injections of the dendritic cell vaccine, spaced at biweekly intervals, in the arm below the axilla. Between about 2003 and 2013, patients were given autologous tumor lysate-pulsed dendritic cell vaccination. Results and caveats for the whole study, not just this receptor: The three-group TCR overlap response model was characterized as speculative, and prospective validation of the model was stated to be required. The cohort was small and heterogeneous, only a few patients had full blood and tumor sets, and even fewer had initial-recurrent tumor pairs. No direct relationship between TCR clonality and survival was found, suggesting a diverse polyclonal response may matter. Higher estimated pretreatment TIL content predicted longer time to progression and overall survival after dendritic cell vaccination.

Including cysteine and phenylalanine, the CDR3 has 16 amino acids. Left in the record is the CDR3 DNA by itself, 48 bases read in frame from the first base. CDR1 and CDR2 are drawn from the germline V gene: LGHNT, FRNRAP. Here V drops 4 bases and J drops 3 bases, and the junction holds 5 bases not matched to any gene. TCRB CDR3 regions were amplified from 2 to 2.5 ug genomic DNA, or all available DNA if less, using the immunoSEQ assay. Multiplex PCR used 60 forward primers for TCR V beta segments and 13 reverse primers for J beta segments. Synthetic control templates were spiked into each sample at limiting dilution to estimate reads per starting template. The Illumina HiSeq System generated sequencing reads of 87 bp. The original pipeline was this. To remove PCR and sequencing errors, closely related sequences were merged with a nearest neighbor algorithm. TCR overlap was defined as the percentage of unique tumor TCR beta sequences that were also present in the same patient's peripheral blood. TCRdb carries this immuneACCESS record with in-frame sequences only. Its versions omit some clonotypes, under half of them owing to an unresolved V gene in the studies checked, with the rest unexplained. V and J calls and clone size come straight from that table; D and trimming were deduced from the DNA. The sample table records 50,000 to 75,000 clones; under 90% of these occur just once. Together, the top ten hold approximately 8.9% of the sample.

The sample's time point label, in plain terms: after dendritic cell vaccination, including at tumor progression/relapse. Selection of patients required sufficient residual fresh-frozen tumor tissue and over two years of available survival data. None of the glioblastoma patients carried an isocitrate dehydrogenase mutation, although molecular status otherwise varied. PBMC were collected before vaccination, two weeks after the third vaccination, and at tumor progression if progression occurred. Genomic DNA was extracted with the Qiagen DNeasy Blood extraction Kit. With respect to this clone: Its antigen has not been determined. No base quality information exists; no much larger clone differs at one position.

This TCR came from a human donor with glioblastoma. The chain is made from TRBV12-5 and TRBJ1-3, with 11 middle bases fitting TRBD1. Source: blood, taken after dendritic cell vaccination. CDR3 protein: CASGSRTGGGGNTIYF. The DNA sequence follows: TGTGCTAGTGGTTCGCGGACAGGGGGCGGTGGAAACACCATATATTTT.